The 23 T cell receptor beta chains given below trace back to one sample, sequenced in a study of shared clonotypes between healthy human individuals. Only in-frame clones appear in the TCRdb table, and some are missing; sequencing was by immunoSEQ multiplex PCR. The table shows 1,400,000 or so clones, with just under 99% occurring only once. The sequenced sample was naive CD4+ T cells sorted from blood. Stated subset: CD45RA+ positively selected. Receptors originate from a young man in good health.

The J gene is TRBJ1-5, the V gene TRBV5-6, with 8 bases lining up with TRBD1. The CDR3 consists of 16 residues. The V and J ends lost 4 bases and 0 bases, in that order; junction bases with no gene match: 6. From germline, CDR1 is SGHDT and CDR2 YYEEEE. CDR3 in amino acids: CASSPGQGNSNQPQHF. CDR3 nucleotide sequence: TGTGCCAGCAGCCCCGGACAGGGAAATAGCAATCAGCCCCAGCATTTT.

In the case of this clone: Other DNA sequences in this specimen translate into the identical CDR3. DNA of the CDR3: TGTGCCAGCAGTTTACTGACCACAGATACGCAGTATTTT. Amino acids: CASSLLTTDTQYF. The chain combines TRBV27 with TRBJ2-3; D uncertain. The germline V and J ends were trimmed by 2 bases and 2 bases, with 5 bases remaining between them. Germline CDR1 reads MNHEY; CDR2 reads SMNVEV (reference sequence). This CDR3 spans 13 amino acids.

This sequence joins TRBV10-1 and TRBJ2-3; 13 bases line up with TRBD2. Trimming took 5 bases from V and 0 from J; bases not matched to a gene: 5. The V gene's germline CDR1 is WNHNN and CDR2 SYGVQD (reference sequence). The CDR3 is 17 residues long. The CDR3 DNA is TGCGCCAGCAGTAGATGGGGACTAGCGGGGAGCACAGATACGCAGTATTTT. Translated: CASSRWGLAGSTDTQYF.

The V gene is TRBV18, the J gene TRBJ2-7; 12 bases are a match to TRBD2. Trimming took 3 bases from V and 2 from J; bases not matched to a gene: 5. The CDR3 has 16 residues. Looked up from germline, CDR1 is KGHSH and CDR2 is LQKENI. CDR3 bases: TGTGCCAGCTCACCGACTAGCGGGAGCGCTACCTACGAGCAGTACTTC. As protein: CASSPTSGSATYEQYF. Filled out from reference TRBV18 and TRBJ2-7, the complete variable domain reads NAGVMQNPRHLVRRRGQEARLRCSPMKGHSHVYWYRQLPEEGLKFMVYLQKENIIDESGMPKERFSAEFPKEGPSILRIQQVVRGDSAAYFCASSPTSGSATYEQYFGPGTRLTVT.

This clone was seen only once. This chain joins TRBV27 and TRBJ1-1; 7 bases line up with TRBD1. The CDR3 runs to 14 residues. V was pared by 5 bases and J by 7 bases, with 10 bases of the junction left unmatched. CDR1 is MNHEY and CDR2 is SMNVEV in the germline V gene (reference sequence). The CDR3 coding sequence is TGTGCCAGCAGTGTCGACAGGGATCAATATGAAGCTTTCTTT. Translating it yields CASSVDRDQYEAFF.

V usage is TRBV7-2 and J usage is TRBJ2-1; 11 bases fit TRBD2. Germline V gene lookup returns CDR1 SGHTA and CDR2 FQGNSA. The V segment lost 5 bases and the J segment 9 bases; nucleotides outside the gene matches: 9. The CDR3 loop spans 15 amino acids. For the CDR3, the DNA is TGTGCCAGCAGCCAGTTGACTAGCGGGAAACTTGAGCAGTTCTTC. Amino acids: CASSQLTSGKLEQFF.

With respect to this clone: The same CDR3 arises from other DNA sequences in this sample as well. The chain links TRBV5-1 to TRBJ2-1, with 8 positions matching TRBD2. The CDR3 consists of 16 residues. V shed 2 bases, J shed 0 bases, and the junction held 4 bases outside the gene matches. Germline loops: CDR1 SGHRS, CDR2 YFSETQ. This chain's CDR3 is CASSFSGTSSYNEQFF. The CDR3 DNA sequence: TGCGCCAGCAGCTTTAGCGGGACTAGCTCCTACAATGAGCAGTTCTTC.

CDR3 residues: CASSIRLNEKLFF. The CDR3, as DNA: TGTGCCAGTAGTATTCGTCTTAATGAAAAACTGTTTTTT. The V gene is TRBV19, the J gene TRBJ1-4, with D unresolved. Germline-derived CDR1 and CDR2 are LNHDA and SQIVND (reference sequence). Trimming left V 3 bases short and J 4 bases short, with 6 bases between. This CDR3 has 13 residues.

V usage is TRBV5-5 and J usage is TRBJ2-5, with 9 bases matching TRBD1. Germline V gives CDR1 SGHKS, CDR2 YYEKEE (reference sequence). Germline trimming cut 5 bases from V and 5 bases from J; bases unmatched to any gene: 10. The CDR3 totals 15 residues. CDR3: CASSSPGQGQETQYF. CDR3 coding DNA: TGTGCCAGCAGTTCTCCGGGACAGGGCCAGGAGACCCAGTACTTC.

This chain connects TRBV18 to TRBJ1-1; unclear D gene. CDR3 length equals 15 residues. Between the trimmed V and J ends, which lost 6 bases and 0 bases, there was a span of 14 bases. Germline-derived CDR1 and CDR2 are KGHSH and LQKENI. CDR3 amino acids: CASSHRSDLNTEAFF. Here the CDR3 DNA reads TGTGCCAGCTCGCACCGGAGTGACTTGAACACTGAAGCTTTCTTT.

The rearrangement uses TRBV18 and TRBJ2-7; D perhaps matches TRBD2 (6 bases). The CDR3 contains 16 residues. Germline V CDR1 and CDR2: KGHSH, LQKENI. The V gene lost 3 bases and the J gene lost 7 bases, with 22 bases spanning the gap. CDR3 region: CASSPILGTGLEEQYF. The CDR3 region has the DNA TGTGCCAGCTCACCCATCCTTGGGACGGGACTTGAGGAGCAGTACTTC.

The chain employs TRBV5-4 and TRBJ2-7; 8 bases fit TRBD2. The CDR3 spans 16 residues. Per germline, CDR1 SGHNT and CDR2 YYREEE (reference sequence). The V gene end was trimmed by 4 bases and the J gene end by 2 bases; junction bases not matched to a gene: 11. The CDR3 nucleotides are TGTGCCAGCAGCCCGGCCGGGACTAGGACTCCCTACGAGCAGTACTTC. It codes for CASSPAGTRTPYEQYF.

The chain joins TRBV6-5 to TRBJ2-1; D might be TRBD1 (6 bases). This CDR3 contains 15 residues. The germline CDR1 and CDR2 sequences are MNHEY and SVGAGI. Trimming removed 2 bases at V and 4 bases at J, with 12 bases between. The CDR3 DNA sequence: TGTGCCAGCAGTTACGGCTCGAGGGGGTACAATGAGCAGTTCTTC. Its translation: CASSYGSRGYNEQFF.

This clone has only one observation. The chain joins TRBV5-6 to TRBJ2-2, with TRBD2 matching over 14 bases. The CDR3 loop spans 19 amino acids. Germline CDR1 SGHDT, CDR2 YYEEEE. J was trimmed by 0 bases and V by 4 bases; bases with no gene match: 8. Here the CDR3 DNA reads TGTGCCAGCAGCGGACTAGCGGGAGGCTCGCCAACGAACACCGGGGAGCTGTTTTTT. Amino acids: CASSGLAGGSPTNTGELFF. Filled out from reference TRBV5-6 and TRBJ2-2, the complete variable domain reads DAGVTQSPTHLIKTRGQQVTLRCSPKSGHDTVSWYQQALGQGPQFIFQYYEEEERQRGNFPDRFSGHQFPNYSSELNVNALLLGDSALYLCASSGLAGGSPTNTGELFFGEGSRLTVL.

This chain connects TRBV4-2 to TRBJ2-3, with TRBD2 matching 8 bases. Trimming at V came to 0 bases and at J to 4 bases, leaving 3 bases not matched to a gene. Germline CDR1 LGHNA, CDR2 YNFKEQ. This CDR3 spans 15 amino acids. The CDR3 DNA reads TGTGCCAGCAGCCAAGAAAGCGGGAGCTCAGATACGCAGTATTTT. Encoded protein: CASSQESGSSDTQYF.

Of note for this clone: The same CDR3 also results from other DNA sequences found in this sample. CDR3 sequence reads: CASSFQGGQETQYF. The DNA for the CDR3 is TGTGCCAGCAGCTTTCAGGGCGGCCAAGAGACCCAGTACTTC. The chain carries TRBV7-2 and TRBJ2-5; maybe TRBD1 (5 bases). The germline V gene has CDR1 SGHTA and CDR2 FQGNSA. V lost 3 bases, J lost 1 base, and 9 bases lay in between. This CDR3 has 14 residues.

This chain connects TRBV7-9 to TRBJ1-1; maybe TRBD1 (6 bases). The V and J ends lost 4 bases and 2 bases respectively, with 14 bases between them. CDR3 length: 15 residues. Germline-derived CDR1 and CDR2 are SEHNR and FQNEAQ (reference sequence). CDR3 sequence: CASSSVTGFNTEAFF. The CDR3 DNA follows: TGTGCCAGCAGCTCAGTTACAGGGTTTAACACTGAAGCTTTCTTT. The full variable domain, its missing parts supplied by reference TRBV7-9 and TRBJ1-1, is DTGVSQNPRHKITKRGQNVTFRCDPISEHNRLYWYRQTLGQGPEFLTYFQNEAQLEKSRLLSDRFSAERPKGSFSTLEIQRTEQGDSAMYLCASSSVTGFNTEAFFGQGTRLTVV.

The chain joins TRBV27 to TRBJ2-2; TRBD1 might be the D (6 bases). The CDR3 sequence is 15 residues long. V was cut by 3 bases and J by 6 bases, with 14 bases left in between. CDR1 MNHEY and CDR2 SMNVEV come from the germline V gene (reference sequence). The CDR3 loop reads CASSFRGTPSGELFF. The CDR3, as DNA: TGTGCCAGCAGTTTCAGGGGTACCCCCTCCGGGGAGCTGTTTTTT.

The chain uses TRBV5-1 and TRBJ2-7; D is unclear. V lost 0 bases and J 0 bases, leaving 13 bases between the germline ends. Germline-derived CDR1 and CDR2 are SGHRS and YFSETQ. The CDR3 totals 16 residues. The DNA for the CDR3 is TGCGCCAGCAGCTTGGTCGTTGGCCCCGGCTCCTACGAGCAGTACTTC. Its protein is CASSLVVGPGSYEQYF.

This chain joins TRBV6-6 and TRBJ1-5, with 7 positions matching TRBD1. Per germline, CDR1 MNHNY and CDR2 SVGAGI (reference sequence). The CDR3 length is 15 residues. The V and J ends lost 6 bases and 1 base, in that order; junction bases with no gene match: 6. In DNA, the CDR3 is TGTGCCAGCAGCCAACAGGGGCAAAGCAATCAGCCCCAGCATTTT. It yields the protein CASSQQGQSNQPQHF.

This chain connects TRBV9 to TRBJ2-7; tentatively, D is TRBD1 (5 bases). The CDR3 has 16 amino acids. Trimming removed 4 bases from V and 3 bases from J, with 20 bases in between. CDR1 and CDR2 (germline): SGDLS, YYNGEE. CDR3 in amino acids: CASSPRLNQGGYEQYF. DNA for the CDR3: TGTGCCAGCAGCCCGCGCCTCAACCAGGGCGGCTACGAGCAGTACTTC.

The CDR3 spells CATSVRQGPEQYF. CDR3 sequence (DNA): TGTGCCACCAGCGTAAGACAGGGCCCCGAGCAGTACTTC. This chain links TRBV15 with TRBJ2-7; 7 bases are a match to TRBD1. The CDR3 covers 13 residues. V shed 5 bases and J 6 bases; nucleotides not matched to a gene: 7. Germline assignment: CDR1 LNHNV and CDR2 YYDKDF (reference sequence). The full variable domain, rest sourced from reference TRBV15 and TRBJ2-7, is DAMVIQNPRYQVTQFGKPVTLSCSQTLNHNVMYWYQQKSSQAPKLLFHYYDKDFNNEADTPDNFQSRRPNTSFCFLDIRSPGLGDTAMYLCATSVRQGPEQYFGPGTRLTVT.

The chain is built from TRBV5-5 and TRBJ2-1, with D possibly TRBD1 on 6 matching bases. The CDR3 has 17 residues. V was cut by 3 bases and J by 0 bases, with 16 bases left in between. CDR1 SGHKS and CDR2 YYEKEE come from the germline V gene (reference sequence). DNA for the CDR3: TGTGCCAGCAGCTGGATCTTAGGGGGTAGCTCCTACAATGAGCAGTTCTTC. Translated: CASSWILGGSSYNEQFF.